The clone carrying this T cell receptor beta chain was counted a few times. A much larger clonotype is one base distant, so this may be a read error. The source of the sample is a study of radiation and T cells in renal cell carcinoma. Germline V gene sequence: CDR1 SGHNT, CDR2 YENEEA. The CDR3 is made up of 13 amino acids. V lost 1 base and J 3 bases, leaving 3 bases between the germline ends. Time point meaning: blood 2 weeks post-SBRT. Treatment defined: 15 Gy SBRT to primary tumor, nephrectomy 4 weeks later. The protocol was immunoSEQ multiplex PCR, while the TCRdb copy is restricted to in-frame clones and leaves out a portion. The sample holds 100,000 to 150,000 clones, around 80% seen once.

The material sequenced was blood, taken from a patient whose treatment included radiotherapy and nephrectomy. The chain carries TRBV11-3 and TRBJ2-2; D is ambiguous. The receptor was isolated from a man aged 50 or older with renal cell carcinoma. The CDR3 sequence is CASSLADTGELFF. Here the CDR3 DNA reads TGTGCCAGCAGCTTAGCGGACACCGGGGAGCTGTTTTTT.